The 28 T cell receptor beta chains in this list originate from one sample, sequenced in a study of tumor and adjacent non-tumor tissue in lung cancer. A modified ARM-PCR protocol with three rounds of nested PCR amplified TCRbeta. TCRdb analysed the multiplex PCR reads with MiXCR anew, one entry per CDR3 protein. The sample shows 60,000 to 85,000 distinct CDR3 sequences, 73% of them seen only once. RNA was extracted from bulk tissue without any cell sorting. The sample was lung tumor tissue. Receptors originate from a man aged 60-69 years with non-small cell lung cancer.

The CDR3 region is CSGTGARDTEAFF. As DNA, the CDR3 is TGCAGCGGAACAGGGGCCAGGGACACTGAAGCTTTCTTT. The V gene is TRBV29-1, the J gene TRBJ1-1; 7 bases fit TRBD1. The V and J ends lost 7 bases and 3 bases, in that order; junction bases with no gene match: 8. CDR1 and CDR2 (germline): SQVTM, ANQGSEA. This CDR3 spans 13 amino acids.

A remark on this clonotype: This sequence may be a read error, since a much larger clone differs from it by one base. The chain uses TRBV24-1 and TRBJ2-3; TRBD1 might be the D (5 bases). CDR1 and CDR2 (germline): KGHDR, SFDVKD. CDR3 length: 15 residues. DNA for the CDR3: TGTGCCACCAGTGATCCAACCGACAGCACAGATACGCATTATTTT. Its protein product is CATSDPTDSTDTHYF.

Comments on this clonotype: An end of the junction does not agree with germline; a read error may underlie this. The chain combines TRBV6-1 with TRBJ2-2; TRBD2 matches 11 bases. CDR1 is MNHNS and CDR2 is SASEGT in the germline V gene. There are 15 residues in the CDR3. The CDR3 DNA reads as TGTGCCAGCTGTGATAGCGGGAGGGTTGGCGGGGATCTGTTTTTT. This encodes CASCDSGRVGGDLFF.

V is TRBV24-1 and J is TRBJ2-1; 8 nucleotides match TRBD2. V dropped 3 bases and J dropped 3; count of bases not matched to a gene: 3. Germline CDR1 and CDR2: KGHDR and SFDVKD. CDR3 size: 15 residues. The CDR3 DNA reads as TGTGCCACCAGTGATCCGGGGGGGGGCTACAATGAGCAGTTCTTC. Its translation: CATSDPGGGYNEQFF.

A word on this clonotype: The junction departs from the called germline gene at one end, perhaps through a read error. The V and J genes are TRBV6-6 and TRBJ2-7, with D possibly TRBD1 on 6 matching bases. From germline, CDR1 is MNHNY and CDR2 SVGAGI (reference sequence). The length of the CDR3 is 12 residues. The CDR3 sequence: CAISQGKVEQNF. CDR3 coding DNA: TGTGCGATTTCACAGGGAAAGGTTGAGCAGAACTTC.

The chain combines TRBV28 with TRBJ1-5; 8 bases match TRBD1. The germline V gene has CDR1 MDHEN and CDR2 SYDVKM. The CDR3 is 18 amino acids. V trimming: 7 bases; J trimming: 7 bases; junction bases outside the gene matches: 21. The CDR3 loop reads CASNQNKGQGRLRQPQHF. DNA for the CDR3: TGTGCCAGCAACCAAAACAAAGGACAGGGACGGCTCAGGCAGCCCCAGCATTTT.

In this sample, this clonotype turned up a few times. The chain joins TRBV29-1 to TRBJ2-1; D remains ambiguous. Germline lookup yields CDR1 SQVTM and CDR2 ANQGSEA. The CDR3 spans 13 residues. V was trimmed by 3 bases and J by 5 bases, leaving 11 bases between them. For the CDR3, the DNA is TGCAGCGTTGACAAGGGAATAGACAATGAGCAGTTCTTC. It encodes CSVDKGIDNEQFF.

This chain connects TRBV7-3 to TRBJ1-1; 10 positions match TRBD1. J lost 1 base, V lost 5 bases, and 4 bases had no gene match. Germline loops: CDR1 SGHTA, CDR2 FQGTGA. This CDR3 spans 15 amino acids. CDR3 bases: TGTGCCAGCAGCCAAGGACAGGGGGGGAACACTGAAGCTTTCTTT. It translates to CASSQGQGGNTEAFF.

On this clonotype itself: A much larger clone sits a single nucleotide away, making a read error possible. The chain combines TRBV28 with TRBJ2-7; 12 bases fit TRBD2. The CDR3 extends over 18 amino acids. CDR1 and CDR2 (germline): MDHEN, SYDVKM. The CDR3 reads CASSGTGTSGHFSYEQCF. In DNA, the CDR3 is TGTGCCAGCAGTGGAACCGGGACTAGCGGGCACTTCTCCTACGAGCAGTGCTTC.

Notes on this clonotype: A read error may produce the germline difference seen at one junction end. The rearrangement links TRBV29-1 to TRBJ2-5; weak D call: TRBD2 (6 bases). CDR1 and CDR2 from the germline V gene are SQVTM and ANQGSEA. This CDR3 has 13 residues. CDR3 bases: TGCAGCCTTGAAGATGAGACGGGAGAGATCCAGTACTTC. Its translation: CSLEDETGEIQYF.

On this clonotype: One end of the junction fails to match germline, which may point to a read error. CDR3: CAISLGTSGRFHEQYF. CDR3 DNA: TGCGCCATCAGCTTGGGAACTAGCGGGAGGTTCCACGAGCAGTACTTC. The chain is built from TRBV5-1 and TRBJ2-7, with TRBD2 matching 12 bases. The CDR3 length is 16 residues. CDR1 and CDR2 from the germline V gene are SGHRS and YFSETQ.

Regarding this clonotype: One end of the junction is discordant with germline, which a read error may explain. This chain connects TRBV12-3 or TRBV12-4 to TRBJ2-2; either TRBD1 or TRBD2 may fit D (5 bases each). The length of the CDR3 is 14 residues. DNA of the CDR3: TGTGCCAGCAGTTCGGGGCTAGAGGTCGGGGACCTGTTTTTT. This encodes CASSSGLEVGDLFF.

This clonotype was seen a single time. Germline is not matched at one junction end, which may reflect a read error. The V gene is TRBV6-5, the J gene TRBJ1-1; D is possibly TRBD1 (6 bases). Per germline, CDR1 MNHEY and CDR2 SVGAGI. The CDR3 extends over 15 amino acids. CDR3: CASGYSRRGGAETFF. The CDR3, as DNA: TGTGCCAGCGGTTACTCCCGCAGGGGTGGAGCTGAAACTTTCTTT.

A note on this clonotype: At one end, the junction sequence differs from germline, possibly due to a read error. The rearrangement links TRBV7-7 to TRBJ2-5; 9 positions match TRBD2. Germline V gene data show CDR1 as SSHAT and CDR2 as FNYEAQ (reference sequence). This CDR3 spans 17 amino acids. For the CDR3, the DNA is TGTGCTAGCAGCTTAAATCAGGGACTAGCTACGCAAGAGACCCAGTACTTC. Translating gives CASSLNQGLATQETQYF.

A word on this clonotype: An end of the junction does not agree with germline; a read error may underlie this. The CDR3 spells CSDRSLNTNTQYF. The DNA for the CDR3 is TGCAGTGATAGGTCGCTCAACACAAATACGCAGTATTTT. The rearrangement joins TRBV20-1 to TRBJ2-3, with D unresolved. Germline V lookup: CDR1 DFQATT, CDR2 SNEGSKA (reference sequence). This CDR3 comprises 13 residues.

The chain employs TRBV6-2 or TRBV6-3 and TRBJ2-7; maybe TRBD2 (6 bases). CDR3 length: 12 residues. CDR1 and CDR2 (germline): MNHEY, SVGEGT. V lost 6 bases, J lost 3 bases, and 9 bases lay in between. The CDR3, as DNA: TGTGCCAGCAGGGACTACGGCTACGAGCAGTACTTC. It encodes CASRDYGYEQYF.

This clonotype was recorded a few times. The junction and the germline gene differ at one end; a read error may be behind it. The chain uses TRBV29-1 and TRBJ2-7; TRBD1 might be the D (6 bases). CDR3 length equals 13 residues. Germline loops: CDR1 SQVTM, CDR2 ANQGSEA. CDR3 protein: CSVEGRGSYEQYF. The CDR3 bases are TGTAGCGTTGAAGGTAGGGGGTCCTACGAGCAGTACTTC.

About this clonotype: Because it lacks the conserved phenylalanine or tryptophan at the end, this CDR3 is likely a read error. This rearrangement joins TRBV6-5 to TRBJ1-1; TRBD1 might be the D (6 bases). Germline lookup yields CDR1 MNHEY and CDR2 SVGAGI. The CDR3 has 15 residues. For the CDR3, the DNA is TGTGCTAGCAGTTACTCCCGCAGGGGTGAGGCTGAAGCTTTCATT. It is translated as CASSYSRRGEAEAFI.

Only a few counts were recorded for this clonotype. The germline gene is not matched at one end of the junction; a read error may be the cause. The CDR3 bases are TGTGCCAGCTGCTTAGACTTCAGGGGTAAAGCTTTCTTT. Its protein product is CASCLDFRGKAFF. J is TRBJ1-1 and V is TRBV7-9; TRBD1 is a possible D gene (6 bases). Germline V gives CDR1 SEHNR, CDR2 FQNEAQ (reference sequence). This CDR3 has 13 residues.

The sample holds a few counts of this clonotype. Possible read error: a much larger clone is one base away. This chain joins TRBV6-2 or TRBV6-3 and TRBJ2-7; tentative D call: TRBD2 (6 bases). Germline CDR1 MNHEY, CDR2 SVGEGT. The CDR3 spans 15 residues. V lost 6 bases to trimming and J lost 6 bases, with 21 bases between them. CDR3 DNA sequence: TGTGCCAGCAGCACTGATGACGGACTACTATGCGAGCAGTACTTC. Its translation: CASSTDDGLLCEQYF.

This clonotype was observed at least ten times. The rearrangement links TRBV20-1 to TRBJ1-2, with D perhaps TRBD1 (6 bases). CDR1 is DFQATT, CDR2 SNEGSKA, per germline (reference sequence). This CDR3 region has 14 residues. Trimming removed 2 bases from V and 4 bases from J, with 14 bases in between. DNA of the CDR3: TGCAGTGCTAGACCTCAACAGGGTCGCTATGGCTACACCTTC. Protein: CSARPQQGRYGYTF.

In regard to this clonotype: One junction end does not reproduce the germline sequence, and a read error may be involved. The chain is built from TRBV20-1 and TRBJ2-2; TRBD2 agrees at 7 bases. Per the germline V gene, CDR1 is DFQATT and CDR2 is SNEGSKA (reference sequence). There are 16 residues in the CDR3. The CDR3, as DNA: TGCCGTGCTACTTTAGTGGGAGGGCCGGAGACCGAGGAGCTGTTTTTT. This sequence encodes CRATLVGGPETEELFF.

Notes on this clonotype: Because the CDR3's place on the DNA is in doubt, the DNA is left out and the CDR3 is given as listed by TCRdb. The CDR3 is CASSYTCGTRELFF. This chain joins TRBV11-1 and TRBJ2-2. The CDR3 spans 14 amino acids, including both terminal residues. Germline CDR1 and CDR2: SGHAT and FQDESV (reference sequence).

This clonotype was found many times. This chain connects TRBV10-3 to TRBJ1-1; D gene uncertain. The germline V gene has CDR1 ENHRY and CDR2 SYGVKD. CDR3 size: 12 residues. The V end lost 5 bases, the J end lost 1 base, and 5 bases lay between the germline ends. For the CDR3, the DNA is TGTGCCATCAGTAACGGGAACACTGAAGCTTTCTTT. This translates into CAISNGNTEAFF.

A note on this clonotype: A junction boundary mismatches the germline segment, possibly from a read error. The chain joins TRBV29-1 to TRBJ2-5; unclear D gene. CDR1 and CDR2 (germline): SQVTM, ANQGSEA. The CDR3 consists of 11 residues. CDR3 sequence reads: CIVQSRETQYF. CDR3 bases: TGCATCGTTCAGAGCCGAGAGACCCAGTACTTC.

This clonotype was seen more than once but under ten times. Being one base from a much bigger clone, this may be a read error. The V gene is TRBV7-9, the J gene TRBJ2-2; D is ambiguous. Germline CDR1 reads SEHNR; CDR2 reads FQNEAQ (reference sequence). This CDR3 contains 12 residues. CDR3 DNA: TGTACCAGCAGCTTAGGGACCGGGGAGCTGTTTTTT. Translating it yields CTSSLGTGELFF.

Comment on this clonotype: Since the CDR3 does not end with the conserved phenylalanine or tryptophan, this likely comes from a read error. The rearrangement links TRBV6-1 to TRBJ1-2; TRBD1 aligns across 7 bases. Germline CDR1 is MNHNS and CDR2 is SASEGT. CDR3 size: 14 residues. Unmatched junction bases numbered 11, after V lost 9 bases and J lost 4 bases. The CDR3 nucleotides are TGTGCCAGTAGTAAAGACAGGGAGGCCTATGGCTACACCATC. Translating it yields CASSKDREAYGYTI.

Of note for this clonotype: One end of the junction fails to match germline, which may point to a read error. CDR3 nucleotides: TGCAGTGCTACGGTGGTAGGGGGGACCCAATACTTC. It yields the protein CSATVVGGTQYF. The chain couples TRBV20-1 to TRBJ2-5; D possibly uses TRBD1 or TRBD2 (6 bases each). The CDR3 is 12 amino acids. Germline V gene sequence: CDR1 DFQATT, CDR2 SNEGSKA (reference sequence).